A single sample gave rise to the 3 T cell receptor beta chains below, sequenced in a study of cytomegalovirus exposure and HLA in healthy donors. 60 Vbeta and 13 Jbeta primers were used in PCR. Data came from immunoSEQ multiplex PCR; TCRdb stores just in-frame clones and leaves some out. The table shows some 180,000 clones, with over 80% occurring only once. The specimen sequenced was PBMCs. The source of these receptors is a male donor in good health and CMV-seronegative.

This chain uses TRBV5-1 with TRBJ2-5; maybe TRBD1 (6 bases). The CDR3 is 14 amino acids. The ends were cut back, 5 bases at V and 1 base at J, with 12 bases in the middle. Germline V gene data show CDR1 as SGHRS and CDR2 as YFSETQ. The CDR3 loop is CASSPGTPQETQYF. The CDR3, as DNA: TGCGCCAGCAGTCCCGGGACACCCCAAGAGACCCAGTACTTC.

The genes are TRBV18 and TRBJ1-2, with 8 positions matching TRBD1. CDR1 and CDR2 from the germline V gene are KGHSH and LQKENI. J gave up 4 bases and V 5 bases, and 3 bases lay outside the gene matches. The CDR3 is 13 residues long. CDR3 loop: CASSAGTGYGYTF. The CDR3 nucleotides are TGTGCCAGCTCAGCCGGGACAGGCTATGGCTACACCTTC.

The CDR3 sequence is CASSDRGGLDGYTF. In DNA form, the CDR3 reads TGTGCCAGCAGTGACCGGGGAGGGCTGGATGGCTACACCTTC. J is TRBJ1-2 and V is TRBV25-1; the D is unclear. V lost 3 bases and J 6 bases, leaving 14 bases between the germline ends. Per germline, CDR1 MGHDK and CDR2 SYGVNS. The CDR3 loop spans 14 amino acids.